This is a list of T cell receptor beta chains from one sample in a study of blood T cell repertoires in COVID-19. TCRdb keeps only in-frame clones here, not all; method: immunoSEQ multiplex PCR. This sample has 200,000 to 300,000 clones, with roughly 88% found just once. Sequencing input: PBMCs or T cells enriched from blood (not recorded which). The origin of the receptors is a woman aged 40 to 50 who had been exposed to COVID-19. Both conserved end residues are part of each CDR3. D genes are given only for firm matches. Clone size is stated in some rows and not others, as once, few, many or a class when expanded.

size | J | D | V | CDR3 | DNA
NA | TRBJ2-7 | NA | TRBV5-4 | CASSFPGSGNEQYF | TGTGCCAGCAGCTTCCCAGGGTCAGGTAACGAGCAGTACTTC
NA | TRBJ2-6 | TRBD1 | TRBV10-3 | CAISKVRQGAKINSGANVLTF | TGTGCCATCAGTAAAGTGCGCCAGGGGGCTAAAATAAACTCTGGGGCCAACGTCCTGACTTTC
NA | TRBJ2-6 | NA | TRBV7-2 | CASSFSGANVLTF | TGTGCCAGCAGCTTCTCCGGGGCCAACGTCCTGACTTTC
once | TRBJ1-1 | TRBD1 | TRBV7-9 | CASSSDRGRGTEAFF | TGTGCCAGCAGCTCGGACAGGGGGCGCGGGACTGAAGCTTTCTTT
NA | TRBJ1-4 | NA | TRBV7-2 | CASSLAVSATNEKLFF | TGTGCCAGCAGCTTAGCGGTTTCGGCAACTAATGAAAAACTGTTTTTT
NA | TRBJ1-1 | TRBD1 | TRBV28 | CASSSIQGYTEAFF | TGTGCCAGCAGTTCAATACAGGGGTACACTGAAGCTTTCTTT
NA | TRBJ1-5 | NA | TRBV7-8 | CASSPQPTGTYSNQPQHF | TGTGCCAGCAGCCCCCAACCCACAGGGACCTATAGCAATCAGCCCCAGCATTTT
NA | TRBJ1-1 | NA | TRBV7-3 | CASSLPGGSEAFF | TGTGCCAGCAGCTTACCGGGGGGTTCTGAAGCTTTCTTT
NA | TRBJ1-2 | TRBD1 | TRBV7-2 | CASSLAPSGGANYGYTF | TGTGCCAGCAGCTTAGCTCCCTCAGGGGGAGCTAACTATGGCTACACCTTC
NA | TRBJ2-7 | TRBD1 | TRBV7-2 | CASRFSVDRGAYEQYF | TGTGCCAGCCGATTTTCCGTAGACAGGGGGGCCTACGAGCAGTACTTC
NA | TRBJ2-1 | NA | TRBV2 | CASRAGAEQFF | TGTGCCAGCAGGGCAGGGGCTGAGCAGTTCTTC
NA | TRBJ2-2 | TRBD1 | TRBV27 | CASTEQLFRDRGNTGELFF | TGTGCCAGCACCGAACAACTATTCCGGGACAGGGGAAACACCGGGGAGCTGTTTTTT
few | TRBJ2-3 | TRBD2 | TRBV5-6 | CASSLVFLAGGTDTQYF | TGTGCCAGCAGCTTGGTTTTCCTAGCGGGGGGCACAGATACGCAGTATTTT
NA | TRBJ2-1 | TRBD2 | TRBV7-8 | CASSPRTGLAGVIEQFF | TGTGCCAGCAGCCCGAGAACTGGACTAGCGGGAGTGATTGAGCAGTTCTTC
NA | TRBJ1-2 | NA | TRBV7-9 | CASSLRTGHNYGYTF | TGTGCCAGCAGCTTGCGTACTGGACATAACTATGGCTACACCTTC
NA | TRBJ2-5 | NA | TRBV7-2 | CASSLALRETQYF | TGTGCCAGCAGCTTAGCTCTTCGAGAGACCCAGTACTTC
NA | TRBJ2-3 | TRBD2 | TRBV7-8 | CASSLGLAGGTDTQYF | TGTGCCAGCAGCTTGGGGTTAGCGGGGGGCACAGATACGCAGTATTTT
NA | TRBJ1-3 | NA | TRBV11-3 | CASSLDGSWGNTIYF | TGTGCCAGCAGCTTAGATGGGAGTTGGGGAAACACCATATATTTT
once | TRBJ2-1 | NA | TRBV4-2 | CASSQEGGSGYNEQFF | TGTGCCAGCAGCCAAGAAGGAGGGAGCGGCTACAATGAGCAGTTCTTC
NA | TRBJ2-2 | TRBD2 | TRBV5-1 | CASSFHPTSGGLNTGELFF | TGCGCCAGCAGCTTTCACCCGACTAGCGGGGGCCTGAACACCGGGGAGCTGTTTTTT
NA | TRBJ1-2 | TRBD1 | TRBV5-8 | CASRRTGVYGYTF | TGTGCCAGCAGGAGAACAGGGGTCTATGGCTACACCTTC
once | TRBJ1-5 | TRBD1 | TRBV28 | CASRDRDNQPQHF | TGTGCCAGCCGGGACAGGGACAATCAGCCCCAGCATTTT
NA | TRBJ2-6 | TRBD2 | TRBV13 | CASSLPSMIGAGGAGANVLTF | TGTGCCAGCAGTTTACCTAGTATGATAGGAGCGGGAGGAGCTGGGGCCAACGTCCTGACTTTC
once | TRBJ1-5 | NA | TRBV24-1 | CATSDPLSPQHF | TGTGCCACCAGTGACCCTCTAAGTCCCCAGCATTTT
NA | TRBJ1-1 | NA | TRBV18 | CASSPPARVRTEAFF | TGTGCCAGCTCACCACCGGCCAGGGTACGCACTGAAGCTTTCTTT
NA | TRBJ2-2 | TRBD2 | TRBV2 | CAQLASGGAGELFF | TGTGCCCAACTGGCTAGCGGGGGGGCCGGGGAGCTGTTTTTT